The T cell receptor (beta chain) described here comes from a study of PD-1 blockade in classical Hodgkin lymphoma. CDR1 and CDR2 (germline): SGHRS, YFSETQ. The CDR3 loop spans 13 amino acids. Trimming removed 6 bases at V and 8 bases at J, with 17 bases between. This clone was found once. Antigen: not known. TCRdb's copy holds only in-frame clones and misses some; the assay was immunoSEQ multiplex PCR. This table has about 27,000 clones, around 83% appearing once. The study, taken as a whole, reports: There was a significant rise in CD4+ TCR diversity by C4D1, with no such rise for CD8+. Whoever responded completely had baseline diversity much like that seen in newly diagnosed patients.

Noted time point: cycle 4 day 1 (C4D1), after less than seven weeks of nivolumab. Every single patient, without exception, relapsed after autologous stem cell transplantation, and brentuximab vedotin exposure varied. Negative magnetic selection isolated CD4+ T cells from thawed PBMCs. Sequenced material: CD4+ T cells from blood, taken before the fourth cycle of nivolumab. This TCR was sampled from a human donor with classical Hodgkin lymphoma. The gene calls are TRBV5-1 and TRBJ1-2; unclear D gene. The CDR3 here is CASTTTLGGGYTF. Written as DNA, the CDR3 is TGCGCCAGCACAACCACCTTGGGTGGCGGCTACACCTTC. Variable domain in full (rest from reference TRBV5-1 and TRBJ1-2): KAGVTQTPRYLIKTRGQQVTLSCSPISGHRSVSWYQQTPGQGLQFLFEYFSETQRNKGNFPGRFSGRQFSNSRSEMNVSTLELGDSALYLCASTTTLGGGYTFGSGTRLTVV.